A single TCR beta chain is shown here with its context. Its antigen is not identified. A CD45RA+ naive subset and a CD45RA-negative memory subset were split from CD4+ cells. This sample stems from a study of shared clonotypes between healthy human individuals. Overall study: CD8 memory received one plate per donor, CD8 naive two, CD4 memory three and CD4 naive three.

Germline V lookup: CDR1 MDHEN, CDR2 SYDVKM. CDR3 length: 18 amino acids. Trimming cost V 1 base and J 4 bases; bases outside gene matches: 13. TCRdb keeps only in-frame clones here, not all; method: immunoSEQ multiplex PCR. Of about 2.3 million clones listed, roughly 93% were seen once; the top ten hold 0.35% to 0.45%. Study results and limitations: Relative to memory subsets, naive subsets generally showed larger estimated richness. It was expected that sequencing depth would affect clonotype sharing among donors.

The receptor comes from a young man in good health. Some clones in this sample may be carry-over from other donors' samples. V and J are TRBV28 and TRBJ1-5; the match to TRBD1 covers 7 bases. The sample comprised naive CD4+ T cells from PBMCs. Sample subset: CD45RA+ positively selected. The chain's CDR3 is CASSLYPLATGLNQPQHF. The CDR3 DNA is TGTGCCAGCAGTTTATACCCCCTCGCGACAGGGTTGAATCAGCCCCAGCATTTT.